A single sample is the source of the 24 T cell receptor beta chains below, sequenced in a study of siplizumab effects on memory and regulatory T cells. Profiled with immunoSEQ multiplex PCR; TCRdb holds only in-frame clones, not every one. The data contain approximately 94,000 clones, under 95% of them singletons. Input material: CD8+ T cells sorted from blood. Every receptor here comes from a human donor in good health.

This rearrangement joins TRBV7-3 to TRBJ2-7; D uncertain. V was clipped by 3 bases and J by 4 bases, with 13 bases between them. Germline loops: CDR1 SGHTA, CDR2 FQGTGA. The CDR3 consists of 14 residues. CDR3 nucleotide sequence: TGTGCCAGCAGCTTCGAACCCTACAGTTACGAGCAGTACTTC. It specifies CASSFEPYSYEQYF.

The CDR3 sequence is CASSDRDVNNIQYF. CDR3 bases: TGTGCCAGCAGTGATCGGGACGTGAACAACATTCAGTACTTC. This chain uses TRBV2 with TRBJ2-4; either TRBD1 or TRBD2 may supply D (5 bases each). This CDR3 comprises 14 residues. Trimming took off 3 bases at V and 7 bases at J, with 13 bases between the two ends. In germline, CDR1 is SNHLY, CDR2 FYNNEI.

The chain uses TRBV7-8 and TRBJ1-1, with a possible D match to TRBD1 (5 bases). Germline V gene sequence: CDR1 SGHVS, CDR2 FQNEAQ. V was trimmed by 0 bases and J by 0 bases, leaving 5 bases between them. The CDR3 has 14 residues. The chain's CDR3 is CASSLAGLNTEAFF. CDR3 DNA sequence: TGTGCCAGCAGCTTAGCGGGACTGAACACTGAAGCTTTCTTT.

The genes are TRBV19 and TRBJ1-2; D not certain. V was trimmed by 3 bases and J by 1 base, leaving 6 bases between them. Germline loops: CDR1 LNHDA, CDR2 SQIVND (reference sequence). The CDR3 is 13 amino acids. The CDR3 reads CASSIGLNYGYTF. DNA for the CDR3: TGTGCCAGTAGTATTGGGCTTAACTATGGCTACACCTTC.

The chain combines TRBV27 with TRBJ2-5; 7 bases are shared with TRBD1. This CDR3 region has 15 residues. The germline gives CDR1 MNHEY, CDR2 SMNVEV (reference sequence). V was pared by 6 bases and J by 5 bases, with 12 bases of the junction left unmatched. The DNA for the CDR3 is TGTGCCAGCAGCGCTATCGAGGGGGCGAGGGAGACCCAGTACTTC. Protein product: CASSAIEGARETQYF.

This chain connects TRBV9 to TRBJ1-2, with 7 bases matching TRBD1. Trimming took 4 bases from V and 5 from J; bases not matched to a gene: 5. The CDR3 runs to 13 residues. Germline V gene data show CDR1 as SGDLS and CDR2 as YYNGEE. The DNA of the CDR3 is TGTGCCAGCAGCCCTGGGACAGCTTATGGCTACACCTTC. Amino acid sequence: CASSPGTAYGYTF.

This clone was counted between two and nine times. The gene calls are TRBV14 and TRBJ1-1; D gene ambiguous. With 2 bases removed from V and 2 bases from J, the gap between germline ends came to 9 bases. This CDR3 region has 14 residues. CDR1 is SGHDN, CDR2 FVKESK, per germline. CDR3 DNA: TGTGCCAGCAGCCAAACAACGATCAACACTGAAGCTTTCTTT. Its translation: CASSQTTINTEAFF.

The rearrangement uses TRBV5-4 and TRBJ2-7; TRBD2 aligns across 7 bases. CDR1 is SGHNT and CDR2 is YYREEE in the germline V gene (reference sequence). The CDR3 contains 15 residues. The J segment lost 1 base and the V segment lost 4 bases, leaving 8 bases of the junction unmatched. The CDR3 here is CASSIGLEESYEQYF. The DNA for the CDR3 is TGTGCCAGCAGCATCGGACTAGAGGAGTCCTACGAGCAGTACTTC.

This sequence joins TRBV10-3 and TRBJ2-2, with TRBD1 as a possible D gene (6 bases). CDR1 is ENHRY and CDR2 is SYGVKD in the germline V gene. V was pared by 6 bases and J by 3 bases, with 17 bases between. This CDR3 spans 16 amino acids. CDR3 DNA: TGTGCCATCAGCCTCGGACAGAACGAATACACCGGGGAGCTGTTTTTT. Amino acids: CAISLGQNEYTGELFF.

The CDR3 DNA follows: TGTGCCAGCAGCCAAGGGATGGGATCCTACGAGCAGTACTTC. This encodes CASSQGMGSYEQYF. The rearrangement joins TRBV4-2 to TRBJ2-7; D not certain. The CDR3 consists of 14 residues. The germline gives CDR1 LGHNA, CDR2 YNFKEQ. V lost 1 base and J 1 base, leaving 8 bases between the germline ends.

The genes are TRBV19 and TRBJ2-7; D gene unclear. Trimming stripped 1 base from V and 2 bases from J, with 12 bases between. Germline V gives CDR1 LNHDA, CDR2 SQIVND (reference sequence). The CDR3 contains 15 residues. The DNA for the CDR3 is TGTGCCAGTAGTATAGCCCTGACAAACCCCTACGAGCAGTACTTC. Encoded protein: CASSIALTNPYEQYF.

The chain's CDR3 is CASNHFTGGSNQPQHF. The CDR3 nucleotides read TGTGCCAGTAATCACTTTACAGGGGGCTCCAATCAGCCCCAGCATTTT. The chain couples TRBV19 to TRBJ1-5; 9 bases match TRBD1. Trimming cost V 7 bases and J 3 bases; bases outside gene matches: 10. Looked up from germline, CDR1 is LNHDA and CDR2 is SQIVND (reference sequence). The CDR3 is 16 amino acids.

The chain employs TRBV28 and TRBJ1-2; a possible D gene is TRBD1 (6 bases). The CDR3 runs 13 residues. Germline V gene sequence: CDR1 MDHEN, CDR2 SYDVKM. The V gene lost 0 bases and the J gene lost 6 bases, with 8 bases spanning the gap. The CDR3 nucleotides are TGTGCCAGCAGTTTATGGCAGGGGCATGGCTACACCTTC. This codes for CASSLWQGHGYTF.

The chain is built from TRBV19 and TRBJ2-7, with a weak D call TRBD2 (5 bases). Trimming took off 5 bases at V and 2 bases at J, with 10 bases between the two ends. Per germline, CDR1 LNHDA and CDR2 SQIVND (reference sequence). This CDR3 spans 13 amino acids. CDR3 region: CASSFSETYEQYF. Here the CDR3 DNA reads TGTGCCAGTAGTTTTAGCGAAACCTACGAGCAGTACTTC.

The rearrangement uses TRBV30 and TRBJ1-3, with a weak D call TRBD1 (5 bases). Trimming left V 6 bases short and J 0 bases short, with 9 bases between. Germline V CDR1 and CDR2: GTSNPN, SVGIG (reference sequence). The CDR3 runs 13 residues. The CDR3 DNA reads TGTGCCTGTTCCCAGGGCTCTGGAAACACCATATATTTT. Protein sequence: CACSQGSGNTIYF.

This sequence joins TRBV19 and TRBJ1-3; D not certain. The V gene's germline CDR1 is LNHDA and CDR2 SQIVND (reference sequence). Trimming took 3 bases from V and 0 from J, leaving 6 bases between them. The CDR3 covers 14 residues. The CDR3 DNA reads as TGTGCCAGTAGTATTGGACCCTCTGGAAACACCATATATTTT. It encodes CASSIGPSGNTIYF.

The rearrangement uses TRBV6-5 and TRBJ2-5, with D hard to call. This CDR3 comprises 12 residues. V lost 6 bases, J lost 5 bases, and 10 bases lay in between. Germline CDR1 is MNHEY and CDR2 is SVGAGI. The CDR3 DNA reads TGTGCCAGCAGGGATAGTCTGGAGACCCAGTACTTC. Translated: CASRDSLETQYF.

The chain couples TRBV6-5 to TRBJ1-2; the D is unclear. Trimming took 6 bases from V and 5 from J, leaving 13 bases between them. Germline assignment: CDR1 MNHEY and CDR2 SVGAGI. CDR3 size: 13 residues. CDR3 protein: CASSPEAFYGYTF. Here the CDR3 DNA reads TGTGCCAGCAGCCCGGAAGCATTTTATGGCTACACCTTC.

The chain has TRBV5-6 and TRBJ1-2, with 7 bases identical to TRBD1. The V and J ends lost 0 bases and 4 bases, in that order; junction bases with no gene match: 6. Germline CDR1 reads SGHDT; CDR2 reads YYEEEE. CDR3 size: 15 residues. This chain's CDR3 is CASSLARQGPYGYTF. Here the CDR3 DNA reads TGTGCCAGCAGCTTGGCCCGACAGGGACCCTATGGCTACACCTTC. The full variable domain, with the rest looked up from reference TRBV5-6 and TRBJ1-2, is DAGVTQSPTHLIKTRGQQVTLRCSPKSGHDTVSWYQQALGQGPQFIFQYYEEEERQRGNFPDRFSGHQFPNYSSELNVNALLLGDSALYLCASSLARQGPYGYTFGSGTRLTVV.

The gene calls are TRBV6-4 and TRBJ2-2, with D unresolved. Trimming took off 5 bases at V and 0 bases at J, with 13 bases between the two ends. This CDR3 contains 16 residues. The germline V gene has CDR1 MRHNA and CDR2 SNTAGT. In DNA form, the CDR3 reads TGTGCCAGCAGTCCGGTTGGGGAAACGAACACCGGGGAGCTGTTTTTT. Protein: CASSPVGETNTGELFF.

This chain links TRBV28 with TRBJ2-7, with D tentatively TRBD1 (7 bases). The length of the CDR3 is 13 residues. Germline CDR1 is MDHEN and CDR2 is SYDVKM. V dropped 6 bases and J dropped 7 bases, with 16 bases sitting between them. The CDR3 is CASSIKGAGEQYF. The CDR3 DNA is TGTGCCAGCAGCATAAAGGGGGCGGGAGAGCAGTACTTC.

This chain uses TRBV13 with TRBJ1-1; D not resolved. Germline CDR1 is PRHDT and CDR2 is FYEKMQ (reference sequence). The CDR3 totals 14 residues. Trimming stripped 5 bases from V and 4 bases from J, with 14 bases between. The CDR3 sequence: CASSASLSPTEAFF. CDR3 coding DNA: TGTGCCAGCAGCGCAAGCCTTAGTCCCACTGAAGCTTTCTTT.

The chain has TRBV29-1 and TRBJ2-3; no clear D gene. The CDR3 is 13 residues long. Trimming left V 6 bases short and J 5 bases short, with 15 bases between. Looked up from germline, CDR1 is SQVTM and CDR2 is ANQGSEA. The CDR3, as DNA: TGCAGCGTAATTAAAGGAATGATAGATACGCAGTATTTT. Translated, it gives CSVIKGMIDTQYF.

The J gene is TRBJ2-1, the V gene TRBV11-2; D call uncertain. V was trimmed by 5 bases and J by 7 bases, leaving 12 bases between them. Germline V gene data show CDR1 as SGHAT and CDR2 as FQNNGV. The CDR3 has 13 amino acids. The CDR3: CASSPPMVNEQFF. The CDR3 region has the DNA TGTGCCAGCAGCCCTCCCATGGTTAATGAGCAGTTCTTC.